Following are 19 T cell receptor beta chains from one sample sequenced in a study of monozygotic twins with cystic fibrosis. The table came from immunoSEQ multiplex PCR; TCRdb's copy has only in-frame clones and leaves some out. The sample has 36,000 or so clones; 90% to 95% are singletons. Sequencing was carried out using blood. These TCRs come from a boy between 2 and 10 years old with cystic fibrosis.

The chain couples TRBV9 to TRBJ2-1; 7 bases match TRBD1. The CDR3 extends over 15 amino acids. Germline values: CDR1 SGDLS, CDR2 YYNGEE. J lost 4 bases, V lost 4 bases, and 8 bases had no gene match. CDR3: CASSPTGTAYNEQFF. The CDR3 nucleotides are TGTGCCAGCAGCCCCACCGGGACAGCTTACAATGAGCAGTTCTTC.

This chain's CDR3 is CASSSVAPRNTGELFF. The CDR3, as DNA: TGTGCCAGCAGCTCAGTAGCGCCTCGGAACACCGGGGAGCTGTTTTTT. The chain recombines TRBV7-3 with TRBJ2-2; D might be TRBD2 (5 bases). Per the germline V gene, CDR1 is SGHTA and CDR2 is FQGTGA. The CDR3 is 16 residues long. The ends were cut back, 4 bases at V and 1 base at J, with 13 bases in the middle. Complete variable domain (other parts from reference TRBV7-3 and TRBJ2-2): GAGVSQTPSNKVTEKGKYVELRCDPISGHTALYWYRQSLGQGPEFLIYFQGTGAADDSGLPNDRFFAVRPEGSVSTLKIQRTERGDSAVYLCASSSVAPRNTGELFFGEGSRLTVL.

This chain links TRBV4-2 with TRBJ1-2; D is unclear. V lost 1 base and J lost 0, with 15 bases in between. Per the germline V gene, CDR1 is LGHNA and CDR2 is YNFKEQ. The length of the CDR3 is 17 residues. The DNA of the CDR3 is TGTGCCAGCAGCCAAGTTTTTTCTGGGGTGGCTAACTATGGCTACACCTTC. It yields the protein CASSQVFSGVANYGYTF.

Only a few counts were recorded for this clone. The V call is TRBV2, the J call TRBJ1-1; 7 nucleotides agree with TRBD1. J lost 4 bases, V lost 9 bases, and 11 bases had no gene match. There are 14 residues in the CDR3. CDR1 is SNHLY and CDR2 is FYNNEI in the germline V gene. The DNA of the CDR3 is TGTGCCAGTTACGACAGGGTCGGAGGCACTGAAGCTTTCTTT. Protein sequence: CASYDRVGGTEAFF.

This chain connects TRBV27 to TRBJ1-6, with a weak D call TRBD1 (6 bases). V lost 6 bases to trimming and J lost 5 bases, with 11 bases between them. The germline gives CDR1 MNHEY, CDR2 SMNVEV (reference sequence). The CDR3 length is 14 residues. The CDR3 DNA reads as TGTGCCAGCAGGATTAGGGGGGATAATTCACCCCTCCACTTT. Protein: CASRIRGDNSPLHF.

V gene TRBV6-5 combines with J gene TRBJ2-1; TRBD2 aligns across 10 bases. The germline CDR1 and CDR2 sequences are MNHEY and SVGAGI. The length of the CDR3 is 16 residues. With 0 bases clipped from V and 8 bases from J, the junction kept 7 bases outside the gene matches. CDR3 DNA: TGTGCCAGCAGTTACTCTCAGCGGGGGGGCGTCGATGAGCAGTTCTTC. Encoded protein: CASSYSQRGGVDEQFF.

CDR3 in amino acids: CASSEAPGGPTGDTQYF. For the CDR3, the DNA is TGTGCCAGCAGTGAAGCCCCGGGCGGCCCTACAGGAGATACGCAGTATTTT. The chain links TRBV6-1 to TRBJ2-3; D is possibly TRBD1 (5 bases). Trimming took 0 bases from V and 5 from J, leaving 18 bases between them. CDR3 length equals 17 residues. Germline CDR1 is MNHNS and CDR2 is SASEGT.

In DNA, the CDR3 is TGTGCCAGCAGTTACAGTACAGGGAATTTGAACACTGAAGCTTTCTTT. This codes for CASSYSTGNLNTEAFF. The chain carries TRBV6-5 and TRBJ1-1, with TRBD1 as a possible D gene (6 bases). The length of the CDR3 is 16 residues. The V gene lost 2 bases and the J gene lost 0 bases, with 13 bases spanning the gap. Germline CDR1 and CDR2: MNHEY and SVGAGI.

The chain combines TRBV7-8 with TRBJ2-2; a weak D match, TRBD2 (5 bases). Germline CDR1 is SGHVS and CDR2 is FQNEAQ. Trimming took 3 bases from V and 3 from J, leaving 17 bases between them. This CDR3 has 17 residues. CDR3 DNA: TGTGCCAGCAGCTTGCGGGTGGGCGCGGTCGACACCGGGGAGCTGTTTTTT. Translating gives CASSLRVGAVDTGELFF.

Here the CDR3 reads CASSARQGARAQYF. For the CDR3, the DNA is TGCGCCAGCAGCGCCAGACAGGGGGCAAGAGCCCAGTACTTC. The rearrangement joins TRBV5-1 to TRBJ2-5; TRBD1 agrees at 10 bases. Looked up from germline, CDR1 is SGHRS and CDR2 is YFSETQ. With V trimmed by 4 bases and J by 9 bases, 9 bases remained unmatched. The length of the CDR3 is 14 residues.

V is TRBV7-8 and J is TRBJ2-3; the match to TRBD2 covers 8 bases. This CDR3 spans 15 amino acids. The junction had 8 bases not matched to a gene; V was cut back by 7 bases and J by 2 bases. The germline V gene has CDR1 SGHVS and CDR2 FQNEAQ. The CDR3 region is CASNPGGGSTDTQYF. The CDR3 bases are TGTGCCAGCAACCCCGGCGGGGGGTCCACAGATACGCAGTATTTT.

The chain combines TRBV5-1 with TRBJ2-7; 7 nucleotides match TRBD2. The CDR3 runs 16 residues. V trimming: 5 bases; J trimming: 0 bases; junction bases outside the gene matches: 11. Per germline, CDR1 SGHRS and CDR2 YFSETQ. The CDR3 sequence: CASSPTGTTSSYEQYF. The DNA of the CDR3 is TGCGCCAGCAGTCCCACCGGGACTACAAGCTCCTACGAGCAGTACTTC.

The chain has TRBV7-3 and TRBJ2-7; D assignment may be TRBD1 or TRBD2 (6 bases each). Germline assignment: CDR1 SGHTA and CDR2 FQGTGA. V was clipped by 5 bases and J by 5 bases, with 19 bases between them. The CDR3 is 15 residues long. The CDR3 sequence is CASSLSGGPPHEQYF. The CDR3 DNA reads TGTGCCAGCAGCCTGTCCGGGGGCCCCCCCCACGAGCAGTACTTC.

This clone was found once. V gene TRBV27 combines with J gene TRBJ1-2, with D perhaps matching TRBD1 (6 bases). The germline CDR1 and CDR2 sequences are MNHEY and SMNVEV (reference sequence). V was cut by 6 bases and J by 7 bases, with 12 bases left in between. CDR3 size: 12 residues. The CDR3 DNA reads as TGTGCCAGCAGGCTACAGGGAGGTGGCTACACCTTC. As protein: CASRLQGGGYTF.

The CDR3 DNA is TGTGCCAGCAGCGAAGGCCCAAACCGAGCAGATACGCAGTATTTT. This translates into CASSEGPNRADTQYF. This chain joins TRBV4-2 and TRBJ2-3; the D is unclear. Looked up from germline, CDR1 is LGHNA and CDR2 is YNFKEQ. The CDR3 extends over 15 amino acids. V lost 5 bases and J lost 4, with 16 bases in between.

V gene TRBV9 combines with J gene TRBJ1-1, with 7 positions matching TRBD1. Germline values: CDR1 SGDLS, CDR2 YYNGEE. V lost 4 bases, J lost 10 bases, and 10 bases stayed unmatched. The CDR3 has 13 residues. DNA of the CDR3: TGTGCCAGCAGCTTACGACAGGGAGGGGGAGCTTTCTTT. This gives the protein CASSLRQGGGAFF.

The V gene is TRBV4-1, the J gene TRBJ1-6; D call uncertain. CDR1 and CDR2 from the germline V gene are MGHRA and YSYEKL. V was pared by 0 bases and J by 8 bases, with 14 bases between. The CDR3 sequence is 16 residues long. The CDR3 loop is CASSQDYGVLDSPLHF. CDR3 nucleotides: TGCGCCAGCAGCCAAGATTATGGGGTTTTGGATTCACCCCTCCACTTT.

CDR3 sequence: CASSQGLLYGYTF. In DNA form, the CDR3 reads TGTGCCAGCAGTCAGGGTCTCCTTTATGGCTACACCTTC. V and J are TRBV7-9 and TRBJ1-2; weak D call: TRBD1 (5 bases). The CDR3 runs to 13 residues. V was pared by 6 bases and J by 5 bases, with 13 bases between. Germline CDR1 and CDR2: SEHNR and FQNEAQ (reference sequence).

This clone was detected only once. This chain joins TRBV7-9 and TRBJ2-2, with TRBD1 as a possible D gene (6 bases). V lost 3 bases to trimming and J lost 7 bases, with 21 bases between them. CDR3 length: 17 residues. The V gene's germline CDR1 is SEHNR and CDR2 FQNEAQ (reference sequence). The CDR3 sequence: CASSLGQGTSFDGELFF. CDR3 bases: TGTGCCAGCAGCTTGGGGCAGGGGACCTCCTTTGACGGGGAGCTGTTTTTT.